The 5 T cell receptor beta chains below were found in one sample sequenced in a study of regulatory dendritic cells for organ transplantation. Profiling relied on immunoSEQ multiplex PCR, and the TCRdb table lists in-frame clones only, not all of them. This sample has about 29,000 clones; nearly 80% occur once, and the top ten carry around 2.3%. The sequencing sample was made of memory CD4+ T cells from blood. Subset reported: CD45RO+ memory T cells. The source of these receptors is a human donor in good health.

The rearrangement joins TRBV11-2 to TRBJ2-7; perhaps TRBD1 as D (6 bases). The germline gives CDR1 SGHAT, CDR2 FQNNGV. CDR3 length equals 15 residues. V was pared by 3 bases and J by 0 bases, with 12 bases between. The CDR3: CASSFWDTNSYEQYF. DNA of the CDR3: TGTGCCAGCAGCTTTTGGGACACGAACTCCTACGAGCAGTACTTC.

This chain links TRBV14 with TRBJ2-5; D gene uncertain. Trimming took 1 base from V and 4 from J, leaving 10 bases between them. Per germline, CDR1 SGHDN and CDR2 FVKESK. The CDR3 totals 14 residues. This CDR3 is CASSQGVKSETQYF. CDR3 nucleotide sequence: TGTGCCAGCAGCCAAGGGGTGAAGTCAGAGACCCAGTACTTC.

The V and J genes are TRBV7-6 and TRBJ2-3; D is ambiguous. This CDR3 region has 14 residues. Per the germline V gene, CDR1 is SGHVS and CDR2 is FNYEAQ. Deletions cut 2 bases from V and 0 bases from J, with 6 bases between. CDR3 residues: CASSLRPSTDTQYF. CDR3 in DNA: TGTGCCAGCAGCTTAAGGCCCAGCACAGATACGCAGTATTTT.

This clone occurred a few times. J is TRBJ1-2 and V is TRBV5-6; D may be TRBD1 (6 bases). Deletions cut 5 bases from V and 4 bases from J, with 18 bases between. CDR1 is SGHDT and CDR2 is YYEEEE in the germline V gene. This CDR3 has 15 residues. The CDR3 DNA follows: TGTGCCAGCAGTGGTGTAGGGGGAAACTTCTATGGCTACACCTTC. Translated, it gives CASSGVGGNFYGYTF. The entire variable domain, with the rest obtained from reference TRBV5-6 and TRBJ1-2, is as follows: DAGVTQSPTHLIKTRGQQVTLRCSPKSGHDTVSWYQQALGQGPQFIFQYYEEEERQRGNFPDRFSGHQFPNYSSELNVNALLLGDSALYLCASSGVGGNFYGYTFGSGTRLTVV.

The genes are TRBV28 and TRBJ1-2; 7 bases line up with TRBD1. The germline V gene has CDR1 MDHEN and CDR2 SYDVKM. CDR3 length: 12 residues. Trimming at V came to 4 bases and at J to 12 bases, leaving 8 bases not matched to a gene. The CDR3 DNA reads as TGTGCCAGCAGTTCAATGACAGGGATCCACACCTTC. Translating it yields CASSSMTGIHTF.